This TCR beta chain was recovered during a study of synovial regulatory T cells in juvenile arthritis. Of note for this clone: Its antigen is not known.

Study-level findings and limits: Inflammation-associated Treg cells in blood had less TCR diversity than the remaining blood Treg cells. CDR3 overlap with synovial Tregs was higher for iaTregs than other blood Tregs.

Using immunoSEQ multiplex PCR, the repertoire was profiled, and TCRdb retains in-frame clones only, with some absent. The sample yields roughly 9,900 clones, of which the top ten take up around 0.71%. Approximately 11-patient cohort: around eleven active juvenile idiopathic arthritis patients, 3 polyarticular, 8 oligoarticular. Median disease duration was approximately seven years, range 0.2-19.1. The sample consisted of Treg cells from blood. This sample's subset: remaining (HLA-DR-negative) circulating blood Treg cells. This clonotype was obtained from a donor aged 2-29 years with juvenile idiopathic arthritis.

CDR3 residues: CASSQDGTSGGRRIGEQFF. J is TRBJ2-1 and V is TRBV4-1; TCRdb's D gene call, TRBD2, goes unchecked for lack of DNA. The CDR3 loop spans 19 amino acids. The protein alone is recorded here. Germline-derived CDR1 and CDR2 are MGHRA and YSYEKL.